The sequence of this T cell receptor beta chain was determined in a study of blood T cell repertoires in COVID-19. Study in general: Samples representing acute and convalescent COVID-19 were sourced from the United States, Italy and Spain.

TCRdb's table, derived via immunoSEQ multiplex PCR, lists solely in-frame clones and lacks some. The data show hundreds of thousands of clones, around 88% seen once. CDR1 is SGHVS and CDR2 is FQNEAQ in the germline V gene. The length of the CDR3 is 14 residues. Trimming took 7 bases from V and 9 from J; bases not matched to a gene: 9. The chain combines TRBV7-8 with TRBJ1-6; 7 positions match TRBD1. The receptor was isolated from a man older than 75 with acute or convalescent COVID-19. Specimen: peripheral blood. The CDR3 reads CASIDGQVGSPLHF. The CDR3 nucleotides read TGTGCCAGCATTGACGGACAGGTCGGTTCACCCCTCCACTTT.